The 25 T cell receptor beta chains below were found in one sample sequenced in a study of T cell responses to AZD1222 COVID-19 vaccine. Sequenced by immunoSEQ multiplex PCR; TCRdb stores in-frame clones only, minus some. The sample yields about 130,000 clones, around 87% seen once. The starting material was peripheral blood, obtained on day 0 of AZD1222 vaccination. The receptors come from an adult in good health.

This chain connects TRBV30 to TRBJ1-2; D is possibly TRBD1 (5 bases). Trimming removed 5 bases from V and 4 bases from J, with 14 bases in between. Germline V gene sequence: CDR1 GTSNPN, CDR2 SVGIG (reference sequence). CDR3 length: 13 amino acids. CDR3 residues: CAWGPGDSYGYTF. The DNA for the CDR3 is TGTGCCTGGGGTCCGGGGGATAGCTATGGCTACACCTTC.

The chain carries TRBV28 and TRBJ1-4, with TRBD1 identical over 8 bases. CDR3 length: 13 amino acids. The junction had 5 bases not matched to a gene; V was cut back by 6 bases and J by 8 bases. Germline CDR1 and CDR2: MDHEN and SYDVKM. The CDR3 sequence is CASSRGRGEKLFF. The CDR3 DNA follows: TGTGCCAGCAGCAGGGGGCGCGGCGAAAAACTGTTTTTT.

The V gene is TRBV27, the J gene TRBJ2-2, with 10 positions matching TRBD2. J gave up 4 bases and V 6 bases, and 8 bases lay outside the gene matches. CDR3 length: 16 amino acids. CDR1 is MNHEY and CDR2 is SMNVEV in the germline V gene (reference sequence). Here the CDR3 DNA reads TGTGCCAGCAGCCCAAACGGACTAGCGGTCACCGGGGAGCTGTTTTTT. Translated, it gives CASSPNGLAVTGELFF.

The chain carries TRBV6-5 and TRBJ1-2; 8 nucleotides align to TRBD1. The CDR3 has 14 residues. CDR1 is MNHEY and CDR2 is SVGAGI in the germline V gene. J gave up 4 bases and V 5 bases, and 6 bases lay outside the gene matches. The CDR3 region is CASSKGQEVYGYTF. The DNA for the CDR3 is TGTGCCAGCAGTAAGGGACAGGAGGTCTATGGCTACACCTTC.

V gene TRBV19 combines with J gene TRBJ2-7; 9 bases agree with TRBD1. The CDR3 runs 14 residues. Trimming took 6 bases from V and 2 from J; bases not matched to a gene: 5. Germline V gene sequence: CDR1 LNHDA, CDR2 SQIVND (reference sequence). CDR3 DNA sequence: TGTGCCAGTAGGGGGACAGGGACCACCTACGAGCAGTACTTC. This encodes CASRGTGTTYEQYF.

The V and J genes are TRBV28 and TRBJ2-7; D is tentatively TRBD1 or TRBD2 (5 bases each). V was trimmed by 6 bases and J by 6 bases, leaving 30 bases between them. CDR1 and CDR2 from the germline V gene are MDHEN and SYDVKM. The CDR3 runs to 18 residues. This chain's CDR3 is CASSDASPGPTPLGEQYF. CDR3 DNA: TGTGCCAGCAGCGATGCGTCTCCGGGGCCAACCCCTCTCGGCGAGCAGTACTTC.

The genes are TRBV4-1 and TRBJ1-6; D is undetermined. Germline CDR1 reads MGHRA; CDR2 reads YSYEKL. V lost 1 base and J 14 bases, leaving 15 bases between the germline ends. There are 14 residues in the CDR3. The CDR3 coding sequence is TGCGCCAGCAGCCAAGTTGGATTGGTGTCCACCCTCCACTTT. Translating it yields CASSQVGLVSTLHF.

The genes are TRBV5-6 and TRBJ1-3; D not resolved. Germline assignment: CDR1 SGHDT and CDR2 YYEEEE. The CDR3 has 13 residues. V dropped 2 bases and J dropped 1 base, with 4 bases sitting between them. CDR3 in amino acids: CASSFGSGNTIYF. Written as DNA, the CDR3 is TGTGCCAGCAGCTTTGGTTCTGGAAACACCATATATTTT.

This chain joins TRBV12-5 and TRBJ1-1, with D hard to call. The germline V gene encodes CDR1 LGHNT and CDR2 FRNRAP. CDR3 length: 13 residues. V was shortened by 2 bases and J by 6 bases, with 10 bases between the two germline ends. CDR3 nucleotide sequence: TGTGCTAGTGGTTTGAACGGGCGAGCTGAAGCTTTCTTT. It yields the protein CASGLNGRAEAFF.

V gene TRBV5-8 combines with J gene TRBJ2-7; D might be TRBD1 (7 bases). Trimming took 0 bases from V and 0 from J, leaving 10 bases between them. The CDR3 covers 15 residues. The germline V gene encodes CDR1 SGHTS and CDR2 YDEGEE. In DNA form, the CDR3 reads TGTGCCAGCAGCTTGGCCAGGGGGGACTCCTACGAGCAGTACTTC. Its translation: CASSLARGDSYEQYF.

This chain connects TRBV9 to TRBJ1-3; 7 nucleotides match TRBD1. Germline CDR1 reads SGDLS; CDR2 reads YYNGEE. This CDR3 comprises 17 residues. J gave up 1 base and V 0 bases, and 7 bases lay outside the gene matches. The CDR3 nucleotides are TGTGCCAGCAGCGTAGACTCGGACAGGCCATCTGGAAACACCATATATTTT. Its translation: CASSVDSDRPSGNTIYF.

This chain connects TRBV3-1 (or the pseudogene TRBV3-2) to TRBJ2-7; TRBD1 agrees at 8 bases. After removal of 1 base from V and 2 bases from J, the junction contained 4 bases not matched to a gene. Germline V gives CDR1 LGHDT, CDR2 YNNKEL (reference sequence). The CDR3 has 15 amino acids. CDR3 region: CASSQGRGLPYEQYF. DNA of the CDR3: TGTGCCAGCAGCCAAGGCAGGGGGCTTCCCTACGAGCAGTACTTC.

The rearrangement uses TRBV27 and TRBJ1-3; D uncertain. The CDR3 is made up of 13 amino acids. Trimming cost V 5 bases and J 3 bases, with 8 bases left between them. Germline V gives CDR1 MNHEY, CDR2 SMNVEV (reference sequence). The chain's CDR3 is CASSPRLGNTIYF. The CDR3, as DNA: TGTGCCAGCAGTCCGAGGCTTGGAAACACCATATATTTT.

The chain is built from TRBV7-3 and TRBJ2-1; D unclear. This CDR3 is built from 11 residues. V was clipped by 5 bases and J by 6 bases, with 5 bases between them. Germline CDR1 reads SGHTA; CDR2 reads FQGTGA. CDR3: CASSQINEQFF. The CDR3 coding sequence is TGTGCCAGCAGCCAAATCAATGAGCAGTTCTTC. The full variable domain, its missing parts supplied by reference TRBV7-3 and TRBJ2-1, is GAGVSQTPSNKVTEKGKYVELRCDPISGHTALYWYRQSLGQGPEFLIYFQGTGAADDSGLPNDRFFAVRPEGSVSTLKIQRTERGDSAVYLCASSQINEQFFGPGTRLTVL.

This clone has just one count. The chain uses TRBV3-1 (or the pseudogene TRBV3-2) and TRBJ2-2, with 9 bases matching TRBD2. The germline V gene has CDR1 LGHDT and CDR2 YNNKEL (reference sequence). The CDR3 length is 15 residues. V trimming: 7 bases; J trimming: 5 bases; junction bases outside the gene matches: 8. The CDR3: CASTLGAGGTGELFF. CDR3 sequence (DNA): TGTGCCAGCACCCTGGGAGCGGGAGGAACCGGGGAGCTGTTTTTT.

The chain employs TRBV3-1 (or the pseudogene TRBV3-2) and TRBJ1-1, with 9 bases aligning to TRBD1. With 4 bases clipped from V and 5 bases from J, the junction kept 8 bases outside the gene matches. The germline CDR1 and CDR2 sequences are LGHDT and YNNKEL (reference sequence). The CDR3 is made up of 15 amino acids. CDR3 bases: TGTGCCAGCAGCCCTCCGGGACAGGGACGGACTGAAGCTTTCTTT. Translation: CASSPPGQGRTEAFF.

The chain links TRBV29-1 to TRBJ1-1; D is uncertain. There are 9 residues in the CDR3. Per germline, CDR1 SQVTM and CDR2 ANQGSEA. V gave up 7 bases and J gave up 6 bases, with 6 bases separating them. The CDR3 DNA reads TGCAGCGCCGGCCCTGAAGCTTTCTTT. This encodes CSAGPEAFF. The variable domain in full, completed from reference TRBV29-1 and TRBJ1-1, reads SAVISQKPSRDICQRGTSLTIQCQVDSQVTMMFWYRQQPGQSLTLIATANQGSEATYESGFVIDKFPISRPNLTFSTLTVSNMSPEDSSIYLCSAGPEAFFGQGTRLTVV.

The chain is built from TRBV7-9 and TRBJ1-4, with D possibly TRBD1 on 5 matching bases. This CDR3 has 16 residues. V was pared by 5 bases and J by 6 bases, with 19 bases between. CDR1 is SEHNR, CDR2 FQNEAQ, per germline (reference sequence). CDR3 region: CASSTTRTYSYEKLFF. The CDR3 region has the DNA TGTGCCAGCAGCACCACAAGGACATACTCGTATGAAAAACTGTTTTTT.

This chain links TRBV7-8 with TRBJ2-5; no clear D. This CDR3 is 13 amino acids long. Between the trimmed V and J ends, which lost 1 base and 5 bases, there was a span of 8 bases. CDR1 and CDR2 from the germline V gene are SGHVS and FQNEAQ. CDR3 in DNA: TGTGCCAGCAGCTTAGATGTGGGGGAGACCCAGTACTTC. It encodes CASSLDVGETQYF.

The chain has TRBV9 and TRBJ2-1; 10 bases are shared with TRBD1. Unmatched junction bases numbered 9, after V lost 0 bases and J lost 0 bases. The CDR3 contains 19 residues. Germline V gene sequence: CDR1 SGDLS, CDR2 YYNGEE. Written as DNA, the CDR3 is TGTGCCAGCAGCGTAGGGGTGGGACAGGGGTCCAGCTCCTACAATGAGCAGTTCTTC. Amino acid sequence: CASSVGVGQGSSSYNEQFF.

A note on this clone: At the DNA level, this CDR3 is encoded by other sequences in the same sample as well. The rearrangement links TRBV7-9 to TRBJ2-1, with 12 bases identical to TRBD2. The CDR3 has 18 amino acids. CDR1 is SEHNR, CDR2 FQNEAQ, per germline (reference sequence). V lost 3 bases, J lost 0 bases, and 6 bases stayed unmatched. The CDR3 nucleotides read TGTGCCAGCAGCTTGGGGCTAGCGGGGGGGAGCTCCTACAATGAGCAGTTCTTC. Translated: CASSLGLAGGSSYNEQFF.

The CDR3 reads CASSEVGSSPDTQYF. The CDR3 nucleotides are TGTGCCAGCAGTGAGGTGGGGAGCTCCCCAGATACGCAGTATTTT. The chain joins TRBV2 to TRBJ2-3; tentatively, D is TRBD2 (5 bases). Trimming removed 3 bases at V and 4 bases at J, with 14 bases between. Looked up from germline, CDR1 is SNHLY and CDR2 is FYNNEI. This CDR3 is 15 amino acids long.

The chain combines TRBV6-4 with TRBJ2-1, with 11 bases that match TRBD1. CDR3 size: 15 residues. The germline CDR1 and CDR2 sequences are MRHNA and SNTAGT. With V trimmed by 6 bases and J by 7 bases, 8 bases remained unmatched. CDR3 residues: CASSQPGQGVNEQFF. The CDR3 DNA sequence: TGTGCCAGCAGCCAACCGGGACAGGGGGTAAATGAGCAGTTCTTC.

This clone is a singleton in its sample. The chain has TRBV6-1 and TRBJ1-5, with D possibly TRBD1 on 5 matching bases. The V gene lost 3 bases and the J gene lost 2 bases, with 11 bases spanning the gap. The CDR3 covers 15 residues. Germline V gene sequence: CDR1 MNHNS, CDR2 SASEGT. CDR3 DNA: TGTGCCAGCAGTGAGATTGGGGGGGGCAATCAGCCCCAGCATTTT. Protein product: CASSEIGGGNQPQHF.

V is TRBV7-2 and J is TRBJ2-7; 9 nucleotides agree with TRBD2. J was trimmed by 4 bases and V by 4 bases; bases with no gene match: 5. From germline, CDR1 is SGHTA and CDR2 FQGNSA. This CDR3 has 14 residues. CDR3 DNA sequence: TGTGCCAGCAGCTCGGGACTAGCAGCTTACGAGCAGTACTTC. Amino acids: CASSSGLAAYEQYF.